This T cell receptor beta chain was recovered during a study of beta chain features in type 1 diabetes. General observations from the study: Moderately but significantly shorter TCRB CDR3s were found in Type 1 diabetes patients in all four CD4+ subsets.

This CDR3 has 13 amino acids. V lost 7 bases to trimming and J lost 2 bases; unmatched junction nucleotides: 6. Germline loops: CDR1 SQVTM, CDR2 ANQGSEA. cDNA synthesis used the whole RNA isolate, giving expressed TCRB sequences. The data were produced by immunoSEQ multiplex PCR, yet TCRdb's version contains in-frame clones alone and is incomplete. The sample includes 250,000 or so clones, about a fifth of them seen just once. As regards this clone: As yet, its antigen is unknown.

The chain recombines TRBV29-1 with TRBJ2-5; 8 bases fit TRBD1. The sequenced sample was naive CD4+ T cells from blood. The clonotype originates from a middle-aged woman with type 1 diabetes. This chain's CDR3 is CSGDRPGQETQYF. The CDR3 region has the DNA TGCAGCGGGGACAGGCCGGGTCAAGAGACCCAGTACTTC.